This T cell receptor beta chain was identified in a study of CD8+ T cells in alopecia areata. In regard to this clone: What it binds is not known.

The treatment was: oral pan-JAK inhibitor, 5-10 mg twice daily. CDR1 is MNHNS, CDR2 SASEGT, per germline. J was trimmed by 6 bases and V by 6 bases; bases with no gene match: 5. CDR3 length: 13 amino acids. The authors extracted RNA and reverse transcribed it into cDNA as the sequencing template. Generated by immunoSEQ multiplex PCR, the TCRdb table keeps only in-frame clones and is missing some. The sample yields under 350,000 clones, nearly 60% seen once. Study results and limitations: Scalp clonality, together with expanded CD8+ clones among the top 100, fell significantly with tofacitinib.

The specimen comprised CD4+ T cells sorted from blood, sampled at week 24, from a patient treated with tofacitinib. This clonotype originated in a human donor with alopecia areata. The chain links TRBV6-1 to TRBJ1-5; TRBD1 agrees at 7 bases. In DNA, the CDR3 is TGTGCCAGCAGCTTACAGGGGAGTCAGCCCCAGCATTTT. Translation gives CASSLQGSQPQHF.